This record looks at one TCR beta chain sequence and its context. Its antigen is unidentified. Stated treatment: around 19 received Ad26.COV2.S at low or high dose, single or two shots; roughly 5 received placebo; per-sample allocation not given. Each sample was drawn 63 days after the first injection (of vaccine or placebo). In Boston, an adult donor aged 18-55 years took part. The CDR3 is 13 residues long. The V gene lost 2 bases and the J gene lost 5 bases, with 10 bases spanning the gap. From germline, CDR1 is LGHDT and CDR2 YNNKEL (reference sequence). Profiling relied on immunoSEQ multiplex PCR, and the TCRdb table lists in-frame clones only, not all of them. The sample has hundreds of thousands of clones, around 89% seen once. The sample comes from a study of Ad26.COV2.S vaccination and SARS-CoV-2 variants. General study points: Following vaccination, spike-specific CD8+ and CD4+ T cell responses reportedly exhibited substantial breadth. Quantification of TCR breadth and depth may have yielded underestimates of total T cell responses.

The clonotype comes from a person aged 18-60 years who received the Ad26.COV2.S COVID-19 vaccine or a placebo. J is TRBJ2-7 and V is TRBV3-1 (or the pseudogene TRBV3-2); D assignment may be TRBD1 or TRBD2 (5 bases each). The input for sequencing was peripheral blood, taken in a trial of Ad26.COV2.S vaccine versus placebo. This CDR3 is CASSQRMGDEQYF. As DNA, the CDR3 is TGTGCCAGCAGCCAAAGGATGGGGGACGAGCAGTACTTC.